The 4 T cell receptor beta chains below come from one sample, sequenced in a study of OX40 agonist ivuxolimab in advanced cancers. Preparation of the library involved the immunoSEQ multiplex PCR assay. As stored in TCRdb, this immuneACCESS dataset retains in-frame rearrangements with V and J assigned. A fraction of the clones does not appear; measured against another copy, unresolved V genes explain less than half of the discrepancy, and the remainder lacks a known reason. Across this sample there are about 60,000 clones, with approximately 93% seen only once. 15% to 20% of the sample belongs to the ten largest clones. Material: CD4+ or CD8+ T cells sorted from blood, obtained in a trial of the OX40 agonist ivuxolimab. These receptors originate from an adult with an advanced solid tumor such as melanoma, head and neck, liver or kidney cancer.

This chain links TRBV29-1 with TRBJ2-7, with 12 bases identical to TRBD2. Germline CDR1 is SQVTM and CDR2 is ANQGSEA. The CDR3 spans 18 residues. Unmatched junction bases numbered 14, after V lost 0 bases and J lost 5 bases. DNA for the CDR3: TGCAGCGTTGAAGAACTTAGGACTAGCGGGGATATCCCCCACGAGCAGTACTTC. Translating it yields CSVEELRTSGDIPHEQYF.

The chain employs TRBV5-6 and TRBJ2-5; TRBD1 matches 10 bases. The germline V gene has CDR1 SGHDT and CDR2 YYEEEE. The CDR3 has 14 amino acids. With 5 bases clipped from V and 8 bases from J, the junction kept 9 bases outside the gene matches. CDR3: CASRSGQGFLTQYF. The DNA for the CDR3 is TGTGCCAGCAGATCGGGACAGGGGTTTCTAACCCAGTACTTC.

The V call is TRBV15, the J call TRBJ2-7; tentatively, D is TRBD1 or TRBD2 (5 bases each). Per germline, CDR1 LNHNV and CDR2 YYDKDF (reference sequence). The CDR3 is made up of 16 amino acids. Trimming cost V 0 bases and J 3 bases, with 15 bases left between them. The CDR3 coding sequence is TGTGCCACCAGCAGAGATTTGGACGGGACCGGCTACGAGCAGTACTTC. Translating it yields CATSRDLDGTGYEQYF.

The gene calls are TRBV5-1 and TRBJ2-7; 8 bases agree with TRBD1. V was clipped by 4 bases and J by 4 bases; unmatched bases: 10. The CDR3 extends over 15 amino acids. Germline V gives CDR1 SGHRS, CDR2 YFSETQ. The CDR3 nucleotides read TGCGCCAGCAGCGACCCCCGGACAGGGCGGTACGAGCAGTACTTC. It is translated as CASSDPRTGRYEQYF.